This T cell receptor (beta chain) came from a study of blood T cell repertoires in COVID-19 (dated by TCRdb to 2018 to 2021). Concerning the study at large: Collaborator samples came from the United States, Italy and Spain and covered acute and convalescent phases of COVID-19. The dataset comprised deeply sampled blood TCRbeta repertoires from subjects exposed to, actively infected with, or recovered from COVID-19. The prospective study material was composed of cDNA or gDNA derived from T cells, B-cell-depleted T cells, or PBMCs. The samples were drawn from the first 160 participants of the ongoing ImmuneRACE study and from more than 1,000 subjects provided by 6 global collaborators. The sample metadata nearly always contained a de-identified subject ID, COVID-19 status, age in years and sex. The repertoires were released in a freely available public database meant as a resource for research on the immune response to SARS-CoV-2. HLA class I and class II types, where available, came from metadata supplied by the sample provider rather than from assay-based typing.

Trimming takes 4 bases off V and 5 bases off J; junction bases not matched to a gene: 1. The CDR3 holds 14 amino acids from the cysteine to the phenylalanine. Of all the DNA, just the CDR3 is kept, 42 bases in frame from base 1. The germline V gene (reference sequence) supplies CDR1 LGHDT and CDR2 YNNKEL. The research as a whole found: The amount of clinical and demographic metadata varied by source and participant and was provided uncurated.

The immunoSEQ Assay, a bias-controlled multiplex PCR, was used to amplify TCRbeta CDR3 regions from genomic DNA. The authors' pipeline ran thus. Nucleated cell counts per sample were estimated from amplification of reference gene primers within the assay. To quantify the absolute abundance of each unique TCRbeta CDR3 rearrangement, sequence reads were collapsed and filtered. For each sample, productive Simpson clonality was calculated by taking the square root of Simpson's diversity index across productive rearrangements. This immuneACCESS table, as held by TCRdb, lists in-frame sequences with V and J called but not all clones. Of the missing ones, under half trace to an unresolved V gene in checked studies; the others have no known cause. For V, J and clone size, that table is used; D and trimming come from the DNA. The sample yields over 400,000 clones; 88% were counted once. Roughly 8.5% of the sample is held by the ten biggest clonotypes.

Participants in the prospective study were aged about 18 to 100 years, lived in 24 United States geographic areas, and enrolled through a virtual design. To assign participants to cohorts, the prospective study relied on clinical history that participants themselves reported in a screening survey and a study questionnaire. Recovered participants in ImmuneRACE Cohort 3 were defined as having two consecutive negative NP/OP PCR tests, clearance from a healthcare professional, or resolution of symptoms. In the prospective study, mobile phlebotomists collected whole blood, serum and a nasopharyngeal or oropharyngeal swab from each participant. Additional blood draws and questionnaires over an approximately two-month period could optionally be provided by prospective study participants. Before DNA extraction, blood samples from the prospective study were shipped at room temperature or frozen. With regard to this clone: No cognate antigen has been identified for it. Base-call qualities are not available, and no considerably larger clone is one nucleotide away.

This receptor chain uses TRBV3-1 (or the pseudogene TRBV3-2) and TRBJ1-6, with TRBD1 identical over 8 junction bases. This receptor was obtained from a woman aged 55-69 years who had recovered from COVID-19. Sequencing used PBMCs or T cells enriched from blood (not recorded which). The CDR3 protein: CASSPGQDNSPLHF. The nucleotides read TGTGCCAGCAGCCCGGGACAGGATAATTCACCCCTCCACTTT.